These 29 T cell receptor beta chains originate from one sample sequenced in a study of blood T cell repertoires in COVID-19. Some clones are missing from TCRdb's copy, which holds only in-frame ones; the method was immunoSEQ multiplex PCR. The data contain over 600,000 clones, around 89% of them singletons. Sequencing input: peripheral blood. These receptors all come from a young woman with acute or convalescent COVID-19.

The chain's CDR3 is CASTVDSFKGYTF. The CDR3 DNA is TGTGCCAGCACTGTGGACAGTTTTAAGGGCTACACCTTC. The chain recombines TRBV12-3 or TRBV12-4 with TRBJ1-2; a weak D match, TRBD1 (6 bases). The V end was cut by 7 bases, the J end by 8 bases, with 17 bases between. CDR3 length: 13 amino acids.

This clone occurred a few times. The rearrangement uses TRBV11-2 and TRBJ1-2; maybe TRBD1 (5 bases). The germline V gene has CDR1 SGHAT and CDR2 FQNNGV. Trimming stripped 4 bases from V and 4 bases from J, with 19 bases between. The CDR3 has 16 residues. CDR3: CASSSHPTTVFYGYTF. The CDR3 DNA follows: TGTGCCAGCAGCTCCCACCCCACGACAGTCTTCTATGGCTACACCTTC. The entire variable domain, with the rest obtained from reference TRBV11-2 and TRBJ1-2, is as follows: EAGVAQSPRYKIIEKRQSVAFWCNPISGHATLYWYQQILGQGPKLLIQFQNNGVVDDSQLPKDRFSAERLKGVDSTLKIQPAKLEDSAVYLCASSSHPTTVFYGYTFGSGTRLTVV.

V is TRBV19 and J is TRBJ1-6, with 8 bases identical to TRBD1. After removal of 4 bases from V and 0 bases from J, the junction contained 14 bases not matched to a gene. Per the germline V gene, CDR1 is LNHDA and CDR2 is SQIVND (reference sequence). The CDR3 is 20 residues long. In DNA form, the CDR3 reads TGTGCCAGTAGTACAGGCCCGACAGGGGCCTTGAGCTCCTATAATTCACCCCTCCACTTT. This sequence encodes CASSTGPTGALSSYNSPLHF. The whole variable domain, remainder taken from reference TRBV19 and TRBJ1-6, is DGGITQSPKYLFRKEGQNVTLSCEQNLNHDAMYWYRQDPGQGLRLIYYSQIVNDFQKGDIAEGYSVSREKKESFPLTVTSAQKNPTAFYLCASSTGPTGALSSYNSPLHFGNGTRLTVT.

The rearrangement uses TRBV5-1 and TRBJ1-2, with D perhaps TRBD1 (6 bases). Germline CDR1 reads SGHRS; CDR2 reads YFSETQ. The V and J ends lost 4 bases and 2 bases respectively, with 9 bases between them. The CDR3 has 13 amino acids. The chain's CDR3 is CASSRGQNYGYTF. The CDR3 DNA reads TGCGCCAGCAGCAGAGGACAGAACTATGGCTACACCTTC.

This clone has just one count. The chain joins TRBV19 to TRBJ1-5, with D unresolved. The germline CDR1 and CDR2 sequences are LNHDA and SQIVND (reference sequence). The germline V and J ends were trimmed by 1 base and 0 bases, with 16 bases remaining between them. This CDR3 contains 18 residues. The CDR3 is CASSIAALGGNSNQPQHF. The CDR3 DNA is TGTGCCAGTAGTATAGCCGCCCTAGGAGGGAATAGCAATCAGCCCCAGCATTTT.

This clone showed up just once. The chain recombines TRBV19 with TRBJ1-1; D gene uncertain. CDR3 length: 13 amino acids. The germline CDR1 and CDR2 sequences are LNHDA and SQIVND (reference sequence). Trimming cost V 10 bases and J 0 bases, with 12 bases left between them. CDR3: CATGTSMNTEAFF. CDR3 nucleotides: TGTGCCACGGGTACCTCCATGAACACTGAAGCTTTCTTT.

The genes are TRBV11-2 and TRBJ2-2; TRBD2 matches at 9 bases. V lost 6 bases to trimming and J lost 7 bases; unmatched junction nucleotides: 9. This CDR3 spans 15 amino acids. The V gene's germline CDR1 is SGHAT and CDR2 FQNNGV. CDR3 sequence: CASSGSGGRVGELFF. CDR3 DNA: TGTGCCAGCAGTGGGAGCGGGGGGCGTGTCGGGGAGCTGTTTTTT.

This clone turned up a few times. V gene TRBV7-2 combines with J gene TRBJ1-2; tentatively, D is TRBD1 (5 bases). Trimming took off 2 bases at V and 7 bases at J, with 17 bases between the two ends. CDR1 and CDR2 (germline): SGHTA, FQGNSA. The CDR3 is 15 amino acids. The chain's CDR3 is CASSLTRVGEGGYTF. CDR3 in DNA: TGTGCCAGCAGCTTAACCAGGGTTGGGGAGGGTGGCTACACCTTC.

This chain uses TRBV25-1 with TRBJ1-1; maybe TRBD1 (5 bases). V was shortened by 7 bases and J by 2 bases, with 11 bases between the two germline ends. CDR1 and CDR2 (germline): MGHDK, SYGVNS. The CDR3 contains 13 residues. This chain's CDR3 is CASTQTENTEAFF. The CDR3 DNA reads TGTGCCAGCACCCAGACAGAAAACACTGAAGCTTTCTTT.

The V call is TRBV12-1, the J call TRBJ1-2. TRBV12-1 is annotated as a pseudogene. This CDR3 is built from 12 residues. CDR3 residues: CASSVRLRGYTF. The DNA for the CDR3 is TGTGCCAGCAGCGTCCGATTGCGGGGCTACACCTTC.

This chain links TRBV6-5 with TRBJ1-1; 8 bases are shared with TRBD1. Germline lookup yields CDR1 MNHEY and CDR2 SVGAGI. The CDR3 is 15 residues long. The V segment lost 6 bases and the J segment 4 bases; nucleotides outside the gene matches: 10. CDR3 amino acids: CASSGQGRLITEAFF. CDR3 DNA: TGTGCCAGCAGCGGACAGGGAAGATTGATCACTGAAGCTTTCTTT.

The chain employs TRBV21-1 and TRBJ2-5; the D call of TRBD1 is as the table states it, not checked on the DNA. TRBV21-1 represents a pseudogene. The CDR3 contains 14 residues. The CDR3 sequence: CASRGQLTQETQYF. The CDR3, as DNA: TGTGCCAGCAGGGGACAGTTAACCCAAGAGACCCAGTACTTC.

The chain combines TRBV24-1 with TRBJ2-7; D ambiguous. Trimming took 12 bases from V and 6 from J, leaving 17 bases between them. There are 12 residues in the CDR3. Germline-derived CDR1 and CDR2 are KGHDR and SFDVKD. The CDR3: CAPVRSGCEQYF. The CDR3 DNA sequence: TGTGCCCCCGTCAGGTCTGGGTGCGAGCAGTACTTC.

This chain joins TRBV5-6 and TRBJ2-7; weak D call: TRBD1 (6 bases). Germline V gene sequence: CDR1 SGHDT, CDR2 YYEEEE. The CDR3 runs to 16 residues. The germline V and J ends were trimmed by 0 bases and 0 bases, with 13 bases remaining between them. The CDR3 nucleotides are TGTGCCAGCAGCTTGGGGGGACACTCATACTCCTACGAGCAGTACTTC. This encodes CASSLGGHSYSYEQYF.

CDR3 loop: CASSLRQGGSNQPQHF. The CDR3 coding sequence is TGTGCCAGCTCTCTACGACAGGGCGGTAGCAATCAGCCCCAGCATTTT. The chain uses TRBV18 and TRBJ1-5, with TRBD1 matching over 7 bases. The CDR3 extends over 16 amino acids. From germline, CDR1 is KGHSH and CDR2 LQKENI. V dropped 6 bases and J dropped 0; count of bases not matched to a gene: 8. The complete variable domain, with remaining parts taken from reference TRBV18 and TRBJ1-5, reads NAGVMQNPRHLVRRRGQEARLRCSPMKGHSHVYWYRQLPEEGLKFMVYLQKENIIDESGMPKERFSAEFPKEGPSILRIQQVVRGDSAAYFCASSLRQGGSNQPQHFGDGTRLSIL.

Concerning this clone: An end of the junction does not agree with germline; a read error may underlie this. The chain joins TRBV11-2 to TRBJ1-2; no reliable D call. CDR1 SGHAT and CDR2 FQNNGV come from the germline V gene. CDR3 length: 15 amino acids. For the CDR3, the DNA is TGTGCCAGCAGCTTATTCCCTACAGACGACTATGGCTATACCTTC. It is translated as CASSLFPTDDYGYTF. Using reference TRBV11-2 and TRBJ1-2 for the parts outside the CDR3, the full variable domain is EAGVAQSPRYKIIEKRQSVAFWCNPISGHATLYWYQQILGQGPKLLIQFQNNGVVDDSQLPKDRFSAERLKGVDSTLKIQPAKLEDSAVYLCASSLFPTDDYGYTFGSGTRLTVV.

This rearrangement joins TRBV24-1 to TRBJ1-5; no reliable D call. V lost 5 bases, J lost 4 bases, and 11 bases lay in between. CDR1 and CDR2 from the germline V gene are KGHDR and SFDVKD. This CDR3 contains 14 residues. The CDR3 DNA follows: TGTGCCACCAGTGGCGCCGCCCCGAATCAGCCCCAGCATTTT. Its protein product is CATSGAAPNQPQHF.

The genes are TRBV4-2 and TRBJ1-2; D is perhaps TRBD1 (5 bases). V shed 0 bases and J shed 2 bases, with 7 bases lying between them. Germline lookup yields CDR1 LGHNA and CDR2 YNFKEQ. This CDR3 contains 14 residues. The CDR3: CASSQEDTNYGYTF. The CDR3 coding sequence is TGTGCCAGCAGCCAAGAGGACACCAACTATGGCTACACCTTC.

The chain joins TRBV7-8 to TRBJ1-4, with 10 positions matching TRBD1. This CDR3 is built from 14 residues. Germline V lookup: CDR1 SGHVS, CDR2 FQNEAQ. The V segment lost 9 bases and the J segment 3 bases; nucleotides outside the gene matches: 4. Here the CDR3 DNA reads TGTGCCAGACGACAGGGGGCTTCTAATGAAAAACTGTTTTTT. It yields the protein CARRQGASNEKLFF.

CDR3 DNA: TGTGCCTGGAGCCCGGGACAGATTAATTCACCCCTCCACTTT. Amino acids: CAWSPGQINSPLHF. This rearrangement joins TRBV30 to TRBJ1-6; TRBD1 matches at 7 bases. Per germline, CDR1 GTSNPN and CDR2 SVGIG (reference sequence). This CDR3 region has 14 residues. V shed 3 bases and J 6 bases; nucleotides not matched to a gene: 5.

The chain recombines TRBV29-1 with TRBJ2-5; D is possibly TRBD2 (7 bases). The CDR3 is 14 residues long. With 4 bases removed from V and 5 bases from J, the gap between germline ends came to 17 bases. CDR1 SQVTM and CDR2 ANQGSEA come from the germline V gene. DNA of the CDR3: TGCAGCGTTGGCGGGGGCAGGGGAGGGGAGACCCAGTACTTC. Protein: CSVGGGRGGETQYF. The variable domain in full, completed from reference TRBV29-1 and TRBJ2-5, reads SAVISQKPSRDICQRGTSLTIQCQVDSQVTMMFWYRQQPGQSLTLIATANQGSEATYESGFVIDKFPISRPNLTFSTLTVSNMSPEDSSIYLCSVGGGRGGETQYFGPGTRLLVL.

V is TRBV2 and J is TRBJ2-3; 13 bases line up with TRBD2. Trimming at V came to 9 bases and at J to 4 bases, leaving 1 base not matched to a gene. The CDR3 has 13 amino acids. Germline CDR1 SNHLY, CDR2 FYNNEI. The CDR3 DNA sequence: TGTGCCAGGGGGACTAGCGGGGCAGATACGCAGTATTTT. Its protein is CARGTSGADTQYF.

The rearrangement uses TRBV27 and TRBJ2-1; TRBD2 aligns across 9 bases. CDR1 and CDR2 (germline): MNHEY, SMNVEV (reference sequence). J lost 9 bases, V lost 5 bases, and 5 bases had no gene match. CDR3 size: 13 residues. The CDR3 DNA reads TGTGCCAGCAGTGCGGGGGGGCGGGGTGAGCAGTTCTTC. It translates to CASSAGGRGEQFF.

The rearrangement joins TRBV7-9 to TRBJ1-2; TRBD1 might be the D (5 bases). CDR1 is SEHNR, CDR2 FQNEAQ, per germline (reference sequence). V lost 5 bases, J lost 2 bases, and 21 bases lay in between. This CDR3 comprises 17 residues. The CDR3: CASSAPSRGVANYGYTF. CDR3 DNA sequence: TGTGCCAGCAGCGCCCCATCCCGGGGGGTGGCGAACTATGGCTACACCTTC.

V gene TRBV12-5 combines with J gene TRBJ2-3; 9 bases map to TRBD2. With V trimmed by 5 bases and J by 1 base, 4 bases remained unmatched. The CDR3 is made up of 15 amino acids. The germline V gene has CDR1 LGHNT and CDR2 FRNRAP. CDR3 DNA: TGTGCTAGTGGTCCGGGACTAGCTCGCACAGATACGCAGTATTTT. Its protein product is CASGPGLARTDTQYF.

V gene TRBV19 combines with J gene TRBJ1-6, with a weak D call TRBD1 (5 bases). With 3 bases removed from V and 4 bases from J, the gap between germline ends came to 16 bases. The CDR3 loop spans 17 amino acids. Germline V lookup: CDR1 LNHDA, CDR2 SQIVND (reference sequence). CDR3: CASSIKGPTSYNSPLHF. The CDR3 DNA reads TGTGCCAGTAGTATCAAGGGGCCGACATCTTATAATTCACCCCTCCACTTT.

The chain recombines TRBV30 with TRBJ1-1, with D tentatively TRBD1 (6 bases). Trimming pared 4 bases from V and 9 bases from J, leaving 15 bases between. The CDR3 runs to 12 residues. The germline CDR1 and CDR2 sequences are GTSNPN and SVGIG (reference sequence). CDR3 in amino acids: CAWMGARGKAFF. DNA for the CDR3: TGTGCCTGGATGGGGGCGCGGGGGAAAGCTTTCTTT.

The V and J genes are TRBV14 and TRBJ2-5; D not certain. With 4 bases removed from V and 7 bases from J, the gap between germline ends came to 7 bases. CDR3 length: 11 residues. Germline CDR1 is SGHDN and CDR2 is FVKESK. CDR3 protein: CASSLSGTQYF. DNA for the CDR3: TGTGCCAGCAGCCTCTCAGGGACCCAGTACTTC. The full variable domain, with the rest looked up from reference TRBV14 and TRBJ2-5, is EAGVTQFPSHSVIEKGQTVTLRCDPISGHDNLYWYRRVMGKEIKFLLHFVKESKQDESGMPNNRFLAERTGGTYSTLKVQPAELEDSGVYFCASSLSGTQYFGPGTRLLVL.

This clone turned up a few times. The V and J genes are TRBV19 and TRBJ1-4, with 9 bases fitting TRBD1. CDR3 length equals 15 residues. Germline values: CDR1 LNHDA, CDR2 SQIVND (reference sequence). The V gene end was trimmed by 7 bases and the J gene end by 7 bases; junction bases not matched to a gene: 10. The CDR3 region has the DNA TGTGCCAGTATCCTCGACAGGGGGTTTTTTGAAAAACTGTTTTTT. Translated: CASILDRGFFEKLFF.